Listed below are T cell receptor beta chains from one sample, sequenced in a study of OX40 agonist ivuxolimab in advanced cancers. Method: immunoSEQ multiplex PCR; TCRdb's copy keeps in-frame clones and lacks some. The sample holds approximately 60,000 clones, about 83% seen once. The starting material was CD4+ or CD8+ T cells sorted from blood, obtained in a trial of the OX40 agonist ivuxolimab. The receptor source for this set is an adult with an advanced solid tumor such as melanoma, head and neck, liver or kidney cancer. The conserved cysteine and the conserved F or W are not part of the CDR3 here.

length,J,V,CDR3
12,TRBJ1-1,TRBV11-3,ASSLVLGTTEAF
13,TRBJ1-2,TRBV18,ASSWTGESNYGYT
14,TRBJ2-7,TRBV15,ATSRDPTGSSYEQY
10,TRBJ1-6,TRBV7-2,ASSQYNSPLH
11,TRBJ2-4,TRBV5-4,ASSLQVKNIQY
15,TRBJ2-7,TRBV18,ASSPRYGGEESYEQY
13,TRBJ1-2,TRBV6-5,ASSSPTRGTYGYT
13,TRBJ2-3,TRBV4-3,ASSQAGTGTDTQY
12,.,TRBV5-1,ASSFGRSSYEQY
13,TRBJ2-7,TRBV7-9,ASSPYLGLANEQY
14,TRBJ1-3,TRBV9,ASSVGTATTGNTIY
15,TRBJ2-2,TRBV5-6,ASSFNVMLGLGGELF
11,TRBJ2-7,TRBV6-1,ASRFGRGSEQY
11,TRBJ1-1,TRBV5-1,ASSLTGTLVAF
12,TRBJ1-2,TRBV25-1,ASRDKTGPYGYT
11,TRBJ1-2,TRBV2,ASTVEANYGYT
15,TRBJ1-6,TRBV5-1,ASSFGDRASYNSPLH
11,TRBJ1-2,TRBV28,ASSSTGGIGYT
13,TRBJ2-1,TRBV30,AWSVPRDRGYEQF
12,TRBJ2-1,TRBV9,ASSGGLAYNEQF